Reported below is one T cell receptor beta chain. What it binds is unknown. cDNA libraries of TCR beta carried unique molecular identifiers. Each CDR3 protein is one row after TCRdb ran MiXCR on the PCR reads. The data show roughly 160,000 distinct CDR3 sequences, roughly 34% seen once. The record originates from a study of post-analysis software for immune sequencing data. Regarding the study as a whole: Controls had significantly higher normalized Chao1 diversity than multiple sclerosis patients.

The starting material was blood, obtained after autologous hematopoietic stem cell transplantation. This receptor was obtained from a girl aged 10 to 17 with multiple sclerosis.

This chain's CDR3 is CASSLAGELATYNEQFF. CDR3 DNA sequence: TGCGCCAGCAGCTTGGCCGGTGAACTAGCGACCTACAATGAGCAGTTCTTC. J is TRBJ2-1 and V is TRBV5-1; 7 bases are a match to TRBD2. Looked up from germline, CDR1 is SGHRS and CDR2 is YFSETQ. The V and J ends lost 0 bases and 2 bases, in that order; junction bases with no gene match: 8. This CDR3 is 17 amino acids long.